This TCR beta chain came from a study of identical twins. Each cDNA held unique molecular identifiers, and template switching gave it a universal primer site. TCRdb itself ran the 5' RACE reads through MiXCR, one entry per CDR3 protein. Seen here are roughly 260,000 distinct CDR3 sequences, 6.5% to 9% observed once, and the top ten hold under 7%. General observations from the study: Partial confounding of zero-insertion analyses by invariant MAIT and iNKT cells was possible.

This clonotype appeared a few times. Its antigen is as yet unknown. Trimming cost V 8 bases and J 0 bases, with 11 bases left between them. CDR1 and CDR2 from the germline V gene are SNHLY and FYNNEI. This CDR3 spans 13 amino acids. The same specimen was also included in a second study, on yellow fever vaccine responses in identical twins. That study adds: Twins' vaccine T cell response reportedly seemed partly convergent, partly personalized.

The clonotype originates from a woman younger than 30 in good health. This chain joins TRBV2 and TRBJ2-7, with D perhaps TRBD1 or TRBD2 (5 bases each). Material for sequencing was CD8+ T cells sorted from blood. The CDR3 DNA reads TGTGCCAGCCCCGGGGCCGTCTCCTACGAGCAGTACGTC. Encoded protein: CASPGAVSYEQYV.